The T cell receptor beta chain under discussion was sequenced for a study of T cells in Graves' hyperthyroidism and ophthalmopathy. There were TCR beta CDR3 regions amplified from RNA transcripts. HTBI primers were the set used in a first-round RT-PCR of the TCR CDR3. TCRdb fed the multiplex PCR reads into MiXCR, producing one record per CDR3 protein. The sample consists of around 600,000 distinct CDR3 sequences, roughly 15% of them appearing once. There are 15 residues in the CDR3. With 2 bases removed from V and 2 bases from J, the gap between germline ends came to 10 bases. CDR1 and CDR2 (germline): ENHRY, SYGVKD. The study based diagnoses on clinical symptoms, serum thyroxine and TRAb, thyroid ultrasound and orbital computed tomography.

The gene calls are TRBV10-3 and TRBJ2-1; no definite D call. This TCR derives from a woman aged 45-65 years with Graves' ophthalmopathy. Sample: blood. The CDR3 loop reads CAISEEKGPYNEQFF. DNA of the CDR3: TGTGCCATCAGTGAGGAAAAGGGCCCCTACAATGAGCAGTTCTTC.